The rows below give T cell receptor beta chains drawn from one sample of a study of technical replicates of blood from several donors. Profiled with immunoSEQ multiplex PCR; TCRdb holds only in-frame clones, not every one. Of tens of thousands of clones detected, around 87% appear once; the ten largest clones hold approximately 4.4%. Sequencing used PBMCs. All receptors come from a human donor in good health. Some clones in this sample may be carry-over from other donors' samples. The CDR3 runs from the conserved cysteine through the conserved F or W. The D gene is left open where the match is weak. Only part of the rows carry a size: once, few, many, or a class if the clone is expanded.

CDR3nt,CDR3aa,d_gene,j_gene,len,abundance,v_gene
TGTGCCACCAGCAGAGATCAACTAGCGGGAGGGATTGAGCAGTTCTTC,CATSRDQLAGGIEQFF,TRBD2,TRBJ2-1,16,-,TRBV15
TGTGCCAGTAGTCCCCGCGGACTACTCTACGAGCAGTACTTC,CASSPRGLLYEQYF,-,TRBJ2-7,14,-,TRBV19
TGTGCCAGTAGTGGGACAGGGGGCGTGAACACTGAAGCTTTCTTT,CASSGTGGVNTEAFF,TRBD1,TRBJ1-1,15,-,TRBV19
TGTGCCACCAGCGGGGGGGATACGCAGTATTTT,CATSGGDTQYF,-,TRBJ2-3,11,-,TRBV15
TGTGCCTGGAGTAAGGGACTAGCGGGAGGAGTAGGGGAGCAGTTCTTC,CAWSKGLAGGVGEQFF,TRBD2,TRBJ2-1,16,once,TRBV30
TGCGCCAGCAGCACCCCAGCGGGGAACTACGAGCAGTACTTC,CASSTPAGNYEQYF,TRBD2,TRBJ2-7,14,-,TRBV4-1
TGCAGCGCCTCGGGTACGGGGAATTGGGCCGACGAGCAGTACTTC,CSASGTGNWADEQYF,-,TRBJ2-7,15,-,TRBV29-1
TGTGCCAGCAGCTTAGGAGTTCACAATGAGCAGTTCTTC,CASSLGVHNEQFF,-,TRBJ2-1,13,-,TRBV11-2
TGTGCCAGCAGCGTAGGTGCAGGAACTAACTATGGCTACACCTTC,CASSVGAGTNYGYTF,-,TRBJ1-2,15,-,TRBV9
TGTGCCAGCAGCTTGGTTAGTGGACAAAACTATGGCTACACCTTC,CASSLVSGQNYGYTF,-,TRBJ1-2,15,-,TRBV5-6
TGTGCCACCAGCAGAGATGGTCGGGACAATCAGCCCCAGCATTTT,CATSRDGRDNQPQHF,-,TRBJ1-5,15,-,TRBV15
TGCGCCAGCAGCCAAGATCAGCTAGTCCGGTACGAGCAGTTCTTC,CASSQDQLVRYEQFF,-,TRBJ2-1,15,-,TRBV4-1